Listed here are 10 T cell receptor beta chains from one sample, sequenced in a study of response to subunit inactivated influenza vaccine. Using its own MiXCR run on the RT-PCR reads, TCRdb lists one record per CDR3 protein. The table lists about 540,000 distinct CDR3 sequences, about 14% of them singletons. The starting material was PBMCs from blood, obtained 12 days after vaccination. The receptors shown here come from a man in his fifties or sixties who received an inactivated influenza vaccine.

The table lists this clonotype with a few counts. This chain joins TRBV20-1 and TRBJ2-3; maybe TRBD1 (6 bases). The V and J ends lost 5 bases and 2 bases respectively, with 14 bases between them. Germline CDR1 DFQATT, CDR2 SNEGSKA (reference sequence). The CDR3 loop spans 14 amino acids. The CDR3 nucleotides are TGCAGTGCTGAGATTTTGGGGGCCACAGATACGCAGTATTTT. This codes for CSAEILGATDTQYF.

This clonotype appeared a few times. This chain connects TRBV7-9 to TRBJ1-1; D possibly corresponds to TRBD1 (5 bases). The CDR3 loop spans 11 amino acids. Germline V CDR1 and CDR2: SEHNR, FQNEAQ (reference sequence). The CDR3 loop is CGLGGENEAFF. The CDR3 DNA reads TGTGGGCTGGGGGGGGAAAATGAAGCTTTCTTT.

In this sample, this clonotype turned up a few times. The CDR3 sequence: CASSDNRWTEAFF. For the CDR3, the DNA is TGTGCCAGCAGTGATAATAGGTGGACTGAAGCTTTCTTT. The chain combines TRBV25-1 with TRBJ1-1; D gene ambiguous. CDR1 and CDR2 from the germline V gene are MGHDK and SYGVNS. The CDR3 is 13 residues long. Trimming took 3 bases from V and 5 from J, leaving 10 bases between them.

The table lists this clonotype with a few counts. This chain uses TRBV6-1 with TRBJ2-6; D call uncertain. V was trimmed by 6 bases and J by 0 bases, leaving 9 bases between them. CDR1 MNHNS and CDR2 SASEGT come from the germline V gene. The CDR3 contains 15 residues. The CDR3 bases are TGTGCCAGCAGAAACCACCACTCTGGGGCCAACGTCCTGACTTTC. This translates into CASRNHHSGANVLTF.

This clonotype was seen a handful of times. The V and J genes are TRBV5-1 and TRBJ2-5, with D uncertain. The germline gives CDR1 SGHRS, CDR2 YFSETQ. V lost 0 bases to trimming and J lost 7 bases, with 13 bases between them. CDR3 length: 14 amino acids. The CDR3 sequence: CASSLGQFLSTQYF. Here the CDR3 DNA reads TGCGCCAGCAGCTTGGGTCAGTTTCTATCGACCCAGTACTTC. The full variable domain, in which reference TRBV5-1 and TRBJ2-5 provide the parts outside the CDR3, is KAGVTQTPRYLIKTRGQQVTLSCSPISGHRSVSWYQQTPGQGLQFLFEYFSETQRNKGNFPGRFSGRQFSNSRSEMNVSTLELGDSALYLCASSLGQFLSTQYFGPGTRLLVL.

Only a few counts were recorded for this clonotype. V is TRBV28 and J is TRBJ2-7, with unresolved D. The germline V gene has CDR1 MDHEN and CDR2 SYDVKM. The length of the CDR3 is 15 residues. V lost 6 bases and J lost 1, with 16 bases in between. The CDR3 nucleotides read TGTGCCAGCAGCCTGGAGTGGTCCCTGTCCTACGAGCAGTACTTC. Its translation: CASSLEWSLSYEQYF.

The V gene is TRBV20-1, the J gene TRBJ2-3; D unclear. The CDR3 totals 14 residues. V lost 3 bases and J 4 bases, leaving 14 bases between the germline ends. The V gene's germline CDR1 is DFQATT and CDR2 SNEGSKA (reference sequence). The CDR3 here is CSASVGPSADTQYF. The CDR3 DNA reads TGCAGTGCTAGTGTAGGACCGTCGGCAGATACGCAGTATTTT.

This clonotype was observed a handful of times. In DNA form, the CDR3 reads TGCAGCGTTGGGACGGTTAGCGGACCTCGGAATGAGCAGTTCTTC. This translates into CSVGTVSGPRNEQFF. The chain is built from TRBV29-1 and TRBJ2-1; possible D gene TRBD2, 6 bases. The V end lost 4 bases, the J end lost 7 bases, and 20 bases lay between the germline ends. The CDR3 is 15 residues long. Per germline, CDR1 SQVTM and CDR2 ANQGSEA.

This clonotype was detected only a few times. The chain recombines TRBV7-8 with TRBJ2-1; D tentatively reads TRBD1 or TRBD2 (5 bases each). V was pared by 6 bases and J by 0 bases, with 21 bases between. Germline lookup yields CDR1 SGHVS and CDR2 FQNEAQ. This CDR3 comprises 18 residues. Written as DNA, the CDR3 is TGTGCCAGCAGGACCAGGGACCGGACCCACAACTCCTACAATGAGCAGTTCTTC. Its protein product is CASRTRDRTHNSYNEQFF.

This clonotype has only a few counts. The chain combines TRBV6-2 or TRBV6-3 with TRBJ2-2; the match to TRBD1 covers 9 bases. Unmatched junction bases numbered 6, after V lost 8 bases and J lost 5 bases. CDR3 length equals 14 residues. Germline V lookup: CDR1 MNHEY, CDR2 SVGEGT. CDR3 DNA sequence: TGTGCCAGCGGTCGGACAGGGGTGACCGGGGAGCTGTTTTTT. Its translation is CASGRTGVTGELFF.